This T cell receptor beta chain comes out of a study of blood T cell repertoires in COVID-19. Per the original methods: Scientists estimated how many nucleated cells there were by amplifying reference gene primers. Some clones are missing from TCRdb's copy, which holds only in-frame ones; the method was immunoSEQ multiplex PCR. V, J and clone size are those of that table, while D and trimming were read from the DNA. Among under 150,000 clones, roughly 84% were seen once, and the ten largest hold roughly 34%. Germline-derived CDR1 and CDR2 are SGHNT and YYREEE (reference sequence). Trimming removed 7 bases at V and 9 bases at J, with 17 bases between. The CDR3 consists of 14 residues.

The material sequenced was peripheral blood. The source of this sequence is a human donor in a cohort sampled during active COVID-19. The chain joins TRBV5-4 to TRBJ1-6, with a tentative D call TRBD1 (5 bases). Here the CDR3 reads CASGFWEGISPLHF. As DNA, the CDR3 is TGTGCCAGCGGTTTTTGGGAGGGGATTTCACCCCTCCACTTT.